The subject of this entry is one T cell receptor beta chain. This specimen comes from a study of blood T cell repertoires in COVID-19. Some clones are missing from TCRdb's copy, which holds only in-frame ones; the method was immunoSEQ multiplex PCR. The sample holds some 180,000 clones, 70% to 80% seen once. Trimming removed 4 bases from V and 4 bases from J; junction bases left unmatched: 6. The CDR3 length is 15 residues. Germline values: CDR1 SSHAT, CDR2 FNYEAQ (reference sequence). The chain joins TRBV7-7 to TRBJ2-1; 8 positions match TRBD2. Sequencing was done on a sample of PBMCs or T cells enriched from blood (not recorded which). The TCR was taken from a man in his fifties or sixties who had been exposed to COVID-19. The CDR3 DNA reads TGTGCCAGCAGCTCCGGACTAGCAGAGTACAATGAGCAGTTCTTC. Translation gives CASSSGLAEYNEQFF.